Below, 15 T cell receptor beta chains from the same sample are listed, as sequenced in a study of CD8 T cells in Susac syndrome (dated by TCRdb to between 2018 and 2021). The library was generated by the immunoSEQ multiplex PCR assay. RNA was extracted using the RNeasy kit, and roughly 0.5 to 1 ug of the RNA was reverse transcribed with random hexamers. TCRdb's own reprocessing of the public reads used fastp at Q25 and MiXCR and kept productive beta chains. Duplicate CDR3 protein sequences are folded into a single record with the most common DNA and genes. For this sample there are about 430,000 distinct CDR3 sequences; more than 70% appear just once. 0.09% to 0.15% of the sample goes to the ten largest clones. Sequenced sample: CD8+ T cells from PBMCs. Receptors originate from a human donor with multiple sclerosis.

This clonotype was found a few times. The chain uses TRBV6-5 and TRBJ1-5; D remains ambiguous. Germline assignment: CDR1 MNHEY and CDR2 SVGAGI. The CDR3 sequence is 15 residues long. Deletions cut 0 bases from V and 5 bases from J, with 11 bases between. This CDR3 is CASSYSNRPDQPQHF. CDR3 sequence (DNA): TGTGCCAGCAGTTACTCGAACCGTCCGGATCAGCCCCAGCATTTT.

The chain employs TRBV18 and TRBJ2-5, with D hard to call. Germline CDR1 reads KGHSH; CDR2 reads LQKENI. With 1 base removed from V and 1 base from J, the gap between germline ends came to 10 bases. This CDR3 region has 15 residues. The CDR3 loop is CASSPLKRPQETQYF. The CDR3, as DNA: TGTGCCAGCTCACCACTAAAACGGCCCCAAGAGACCCAGTACTTC.

J is TRBJ1-2 and V is TRBV19; tentatively, D is TRBD1 (5 bases). V lost 5 bases and J lost 9, with 22 bases in between. CDR3 length equals 15 residues. Germline V lookup: CDR1 LNHDA, CDR2 SQIVND (reference sequence). CDR3 in amino acids: CASSPPVGGAESYTF. The CDR3, as DNA: TGTGCCAGTAGTCCCCCCGTGGGGGGAGCCGAAAGCTACACCTTC. Looking up the rest from reference TRBV19 and TRBJ1-2 gives the full variable domain: DGGITQSPKYLFRKEGQNVTLSCEQNLNHDAMYWYRQDPGQGLRLIYYSQIVNDFQKGDIAEGYSVSREKKESFPLTVTSAQKNPTAFYLCASSPPVGGAESYTFGSGTRLTVV.

CDR3 DNA: TGTGCCAGCGGTACAGGGGATGGCTACACCTTC. Its protein is CASGTGDGYTF. The V and J genes are TRBV6-5 and TRBJ1-2; 7 nucleotides match TRBD1. V lost 8 bases to trimming and J lost 6 bases; unmatched junction nucleotides: 3. The CDR3 contains 11 residues. CDR1 is MNHEY and CDR2 is SVGAGI in the germline V gene.

V is TRBV27 and J is TRBJ2-7, with D possibly TRBD1 on 5 matching bases. The CDR3 covers 14 residues. Germline lookup yields CDR1 MNHEY and CDR2 SMNVEV (reference sequence). With 6 bases removed from V and 0 bases from J, the gap between germline ends came to 12 bases. The CDR3 here is CASSPDRYSYEQYF. The CDR3 bases are TGTGCCAGCAGCCCCGACAGATACTCCTACGAGCAGTACTTC.

This chain joins TRBV6-2 or TRBV6-3 and TRBJ1-2, with 7 bases identical to TRBD1. Germline CDR1 reads MNHEY; CDR2 reads SVGEGT. The CDR3 length is 15 residues. Unmatched junction bases numbered 8, after V lost 5 bases and J lost 2 bases. The CDR3 region is CASSTTLQGNYGYTF. In DNA form, the CDR3 reads TGTGCCAGCAGTACCACACTACAGGGGAACTATGGCTACACCTTC.

The chain uses TRBV5-1 and TRBJ2-7; D gene unclear. Germline lookup yields CDR1 SGHRS and CDR2 YFSETQ. V shed 0 bases and J shed 2 bases, with 15 bases lying between them. There are 16 residues in the CDR3. This CDR3 is CASSLAVPRSTYEQYF. CDR3 nucleotides: TGCGCCAGCAGCTTGGCCGTCCCAAGGAGCACCTACGAGCAGTACTTC. Together with reference TRBV5-1 and TRBJ2-7, the CDR3 gives the full variable domain: KAGVTQTPRYLIKTRGQQVTLSCSPISGHRSVSWYQQTPGQGLQFLFEYFSETQRNKGNFPGRFSGRQFSNSRSEMNVSTLELGDSALYLCASSLAVPRSTYEQYFGPGTRLTVT.

The V call is TRBV27, the J call TRBJ2-1, with TRBD2 identical over 15 bases. V trimming: 8 bases; J trimming: 7 bases; junction bases outside the gene matches: 3. The CDR3 spans 14 residues. Germline values: CDR1 MNHEY, CDR2 SMNVEV (reference sequence). Here the CDR3 DNA reads TGTGCCAGCCAAGGACTAGCGGGGGGGAATGAGCAGTTCTTC. Amino acids: CASQGLAGGNEQFF.

This clonotype was picked up a small number of times. The gene calls are TRBV5-1 and TRBJ1-4; D not resolved. The length of the CDR3 is 14 residues. Trimming took 0 bases from V and 8 from J, leaving 11 bases between them. Germline loops: CDR1 SGHRS, CDR2 YFSETQ. The CDR3 is CASSLVGDTEKLFF. CDR3 nucleotide sequence: TGCGCCAGCAGCTTGGTTGGAGACACCGAAAAACTGTTTTTT.

The V call is TRBV12-3 or TRBV12-4, the J call TRBJ2-7, with 7 nucleotides matching TRBD2. V was clipped by 4 bases and J by 4 bases; unmatched bases: 16. The CDR3 runs to 17 residues. Here the CDR3 DNA reads TGTGCCAGCAGTTCCCAGGAGCGGGACCAACCATTATACGAGCAGTACTTC. Encoded protein: CASSSQERDQPLYEQYF.

J is TRBJ1-1 and V is TRBV20-1; D gene ambiguous. CDR1 and CDR2 from the germline V gene are DFQATT and SNEGSKA (reference sequence). The CDR3 extends over 14 amino acids. V lost 0 bases and J lost 6, with 14 bases in between. CDR3 sequence reads: CSARDPGLGAEAFF. As DNA, the CDR3 is TGCAGTGCTAGAGATCCGGGTCTCGGCGCTGAAGCTTTCTTT.

The chain is built from TRBV5-1 and TRBJ2-1, with 9 bases aligning to TRBD2. The V segment lost 0 bases and the J segment 2 bases; nucleotides outside the gene matches: 9. Per the germline V gene, CDR1 is SGHRS and CDR2 is YFSETQ. The CDR3 length is 18 residues. The CDR3 nucleotides read TGCGCCAGCAGCTTGGGATTAGCGGGGGTGCGACCCTACAATGAGCAGTTCTTC. Translating it yields CASSLGLAGVRPYNEQFF.

This clonotype appeared a single time. This CDR3 reads CASGPYNQPQHF. The CDR3, as DNA: TGTGCCAGCGGCCCGTACAATCAGCCCCAGCATTTT. The chain has TRBV28 and TRBJ1-5; D remains unclear. The CDR3 contains 12 residues. The germline V gene encodes CDR1 MDHEN and CDR2 SYDVKM. Trimming took off 8 bases at V and 3 bases at J, with 8 bases between the two ends.

This clonotype is a singleton in its sample. The J gene is TRBJ2-7, the V gene TRBV30; TRBD1 matches 8 bases. Germline CDR1 is GTSNPN and CDR2 is SVGIG (reference sequence). J was trimmed by 0 bases and V by 5 bases; bases with no gene match: 3. This CDR3 has 13 residues. CDR3 amino acids: CAWDGQGSYEQYF. In nucleotides, the CDR3 is TGTGCCTGGGATGGACAGGGCTCCTACGAGCAGTACTTC.

The chain combines TRBV6-4 with TRBJ2-2, with 10 bases that match TRBD2. Germline V gives CDR1 MRHNA, CDR2 SNTAGT. The V gene end was trimmed by 5 bases and the J gene end by 4 bases; junction bases not matched to a gene: 1. CDR3 length: 14 amino acids. As DNA, the CDR3 is TGTGCCAGCAGTCAGCGGGGGGGCACCGGGGAGCTGTTTTTT. Encoded protein: CASSQRGGTGELFF.